One T cell receptor beta chain is described in this entry. The data were obtained in a study of control samples from healthy donors and cancer patients. TCRdb's table, derived via immunoSEQ multiplex PCR, lists solely in-frame clones and lacks some. The table lists about 100,000 clones, around 89% of them singletons. This TCR was recovered from a man aged 25-40 years in good health. The sample consisted of blood.

For the CDR3, the DNA is TGTGCCAGTAGTATGAGTTTGGACGGGGCAGATACGCAGTATTTT. Its protein product is CASSMSLDGADTQYF. The chain recombines TRBV19 with TRBJ2-3; D perhaps matches TRBD2 (5 bases). The CDR3 length is 15 residues. The germline CDR1 and CDR2 sequences are LNHDA and SQIVND (reference sequence). V was pared by 3 bases and J by 4 bases, with 14 bases between.